Presented here are 8 T cell receptor beta chains from one specimen sequenced in a study of blood T cell repertoires in COVID-19. The data were produced by immunoSEQ multiplex PCR, yet TCRdb's version contains in-frame clones alone and is incomplete. The data show about 220,000 clones, roughly 80% seen once. Sequenced material: peripheral blood. All receptors derive from a man under 40 with active or convalescent COVID-19.

CDR3 region: CASMAQGARGNTIYF. The CDR3 coding sequence is TGTGCCAGCATGGCCCAGGGGGCGCGGGGAAACACCATATATTTT. This sequence joins TRBV2 and TRBJ1-3; 8 bases are shared with TRBD1. Germline CDR1 is SNHLY and CDR2 is FYNNEI. The J segment lost 4 bases and the V segment lost 7 bases, leaving 9 bases of the junction unmatched. The CDR3 is 15 residues long. The whole variable domain, filled in from reference TRBV2 and TRBJ1-3, reads EPEVTQTPSHQVTQMGQEVILRCVPISNHLYFYWYRQILGQKVEFLVSFYNNEISEKSEIFDDQFSVERPDGSNFTLKIRSTKLEDSAMYFCASMAQGARGNTIYFGEGSWLTVV.

As DNA, the CDR3 is TGTGCCAGCCGATTTCCGGGACAGGGGGCTGTCTATGGCTACACCTTC. Translation: CASRFPGQGAVYGYTF. The chain has TRBV28 and TRBJ1-2; 12 nucleotides agree with TRBD1. Germline lookup yields CDR1 MDHEN and CDR2 SYDVKM. The CDR3 consists of 16 residues. V was pared by 8 bases and J by 4 bases, with 11 bases of the junction left unmatched.

The J gene is TRBJ1-6, the V gene TRBV6-6, with D tentatively TRBD1 (5 bases). From germline, CDR1 is MNHNY and CDR2 SVGAGI (reference sequence). The CDR3 is 14 amino acids. V was cut by 6 bases and J by 7 bases, with 13 bases left in between. CDR3 sequence (DNA): TGTGCCAGCAGGGTGGACACCCCGAATTCACCCCTCCACTTT. It specifies CASRVDTPNSPLHF.

This clone was recorded only once. The CDR3 spells CASRRTGDQPQHF. The CDR3 DNA sequence: TGTGCCAGCAGAAGGACAGGGGATCAGCCCCAGCATTTT. V usage is TRBV12-3 or TRBV12-4 and J usage is TRBJ1-5; 9 bases line up with TRBD1. The CDR3 has 13 amino acids. V lost 6 bases, J lost 5 bases, and 2 bases stayed unmatched.

The CDR3 DNA sequence: TGTGCCAGCAGCCCCCTGAGGGGGGGCCTAAACATTCAGTACTTC. Residues: CASSPLRGGLNIQYF. The chain has TRBV5-6 and TRBJ2-4, with D possibly matching TRBD2 (7 bases). V lost 4 bases and J 6 bases, leaving 17 bases between the germline ends. CDR1 SGHDT and CDR2 YYEEEE come from the germline V gene. The CDR3 has 15 residues.

V usage is TRBV5-4 and J usage is TRBJ1-3; tentative D call: TRBD1 (5 bases). This CDR3 contains 16 residues. The V end was cut by 1 base, the J end by 3 bases, with 14 bases between. CDR1 and CDR2 from the germline V gene are SGHNT and YYREEE (reference sequence). The CDR3 reads CASSLMMNQGGNTIYF. The DNA of the CDR3 is TGTGCCAGCAGCTTGATGATGAACCAGGGTGGAAACACCATATATTTT.

This clone was found once. This chain joins TRBV6-6 and TRBJ1-1; tentatively, D is TRBD1 (5 bases). Between the trimmed V and J ends, which lost 2 bases and 2 bases, there was a span of 9 bases. CDR3 size: 14 residues. Germline-derived CDR1 and CDR2 are MNHNY and SVGAGI (reference sequence). DNA for the CDR3: TGTGCCAGCAGTTACGGGGGGGTAAACACTGAAGCTTTCTTT. It is translated as CASSYGGVNTEAFF.

The chain has TRBV9 and TRBJ2-3; D might be TRBD2 (6 bases). This CDR3 has 17 amino acids. Germline CDR1 reads SGDLS; CDR2 reads YYNGEE. V was pared by 0 bases and J by 2 bases, with 16 bases between. CDR3 loop: CASSVVGAGLTTDTQYF. The CDR3 nucleotides are TGTGCCAGCAGCGTAGTAGGGGCGGGACTCACCACAGATACGCAGTATTTT.